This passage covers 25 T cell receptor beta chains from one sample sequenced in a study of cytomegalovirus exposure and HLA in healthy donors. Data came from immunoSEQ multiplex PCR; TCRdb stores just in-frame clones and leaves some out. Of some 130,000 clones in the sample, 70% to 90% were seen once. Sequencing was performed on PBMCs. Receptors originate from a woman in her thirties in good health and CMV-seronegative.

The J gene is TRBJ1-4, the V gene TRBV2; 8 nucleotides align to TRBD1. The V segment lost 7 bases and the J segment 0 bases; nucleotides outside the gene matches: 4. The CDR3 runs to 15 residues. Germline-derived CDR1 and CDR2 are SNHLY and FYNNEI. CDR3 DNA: TGTGCCAGCAAAGGACAGGGAGCAACTAATGAAAAACTGTTTTTT. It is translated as CASKGQGATNEKLFF.

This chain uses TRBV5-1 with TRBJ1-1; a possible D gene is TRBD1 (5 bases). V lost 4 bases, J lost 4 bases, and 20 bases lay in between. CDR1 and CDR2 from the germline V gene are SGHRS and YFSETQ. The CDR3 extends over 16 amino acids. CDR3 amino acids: CASSPGGGLWSTEAFF. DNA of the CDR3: TGCGCCAGCAGCCCGGGGGGGGGATTGTGGTCCACTGAAGCTTTCTTT.

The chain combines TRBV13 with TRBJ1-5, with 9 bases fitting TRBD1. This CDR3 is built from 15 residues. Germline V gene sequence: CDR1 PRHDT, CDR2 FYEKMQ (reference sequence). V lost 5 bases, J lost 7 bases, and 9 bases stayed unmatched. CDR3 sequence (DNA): TGTGCCAGCAGCCTGGGACAGGGAGTGAGGCAGCCCCAGCATTTT. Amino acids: CASSLGQGVRQPQHF.

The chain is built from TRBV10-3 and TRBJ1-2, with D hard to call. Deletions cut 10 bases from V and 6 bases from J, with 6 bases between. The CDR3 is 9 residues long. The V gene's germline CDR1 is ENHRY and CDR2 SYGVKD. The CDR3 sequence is CANPNGYTF. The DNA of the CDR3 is TGTGCCAACCCTAATGGCTACACCTTC.

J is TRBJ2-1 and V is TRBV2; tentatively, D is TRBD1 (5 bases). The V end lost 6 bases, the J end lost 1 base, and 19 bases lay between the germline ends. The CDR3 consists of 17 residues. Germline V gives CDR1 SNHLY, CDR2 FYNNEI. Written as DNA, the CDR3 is TGTGCCAGCAGCCCTTTGTTGGGGCAGGGATCCTACAATGAGCAGTTCTTC. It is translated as CASSPLLGQGSYNEQFF.

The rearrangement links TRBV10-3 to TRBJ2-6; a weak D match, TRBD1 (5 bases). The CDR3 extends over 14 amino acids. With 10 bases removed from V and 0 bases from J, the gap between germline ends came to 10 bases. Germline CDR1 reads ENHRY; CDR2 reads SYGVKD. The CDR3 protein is CATQDDSGANVLTF. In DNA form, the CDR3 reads TGTGCCACACAGGACGACTCTGGGGCCAACGTCCTGACTTTC.

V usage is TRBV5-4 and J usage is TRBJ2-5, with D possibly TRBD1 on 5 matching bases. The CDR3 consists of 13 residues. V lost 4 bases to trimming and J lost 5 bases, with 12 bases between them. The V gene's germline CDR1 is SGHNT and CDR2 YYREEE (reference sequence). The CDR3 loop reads CASSPGQGETQYF. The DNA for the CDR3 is TGTGCCAGCAGCCCGGGTCAGGGTGAGACCCAGTACTTC. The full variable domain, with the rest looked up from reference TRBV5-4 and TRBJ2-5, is ETGVTQSPTHLIKTRGQQVTLRCSSQSGHNTVSWYQQALGQGPQFIFQYYREEENGRGNFPPRFSGLQFPNYSSELNVNALELDDSALYLCASSPGQGETQYFGPGTRLLVL.

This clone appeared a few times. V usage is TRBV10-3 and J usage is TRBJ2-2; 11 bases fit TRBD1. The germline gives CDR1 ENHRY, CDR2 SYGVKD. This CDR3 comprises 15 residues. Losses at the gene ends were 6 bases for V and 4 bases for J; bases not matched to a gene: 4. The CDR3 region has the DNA TGTGCCATCAGAGGGGACAGGGGGGGCACCGGGGAGCTGTTTTTT. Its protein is CAIRGDRGGTGELFF.

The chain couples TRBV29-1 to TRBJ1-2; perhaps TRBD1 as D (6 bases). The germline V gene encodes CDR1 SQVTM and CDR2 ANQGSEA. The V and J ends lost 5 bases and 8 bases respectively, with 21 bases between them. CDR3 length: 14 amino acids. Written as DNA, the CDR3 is TGCAGCGTTAAGGGGGGGGAACTTTTGGGCGGCTACACCTTC. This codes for CSVKGGELLGGYTF.

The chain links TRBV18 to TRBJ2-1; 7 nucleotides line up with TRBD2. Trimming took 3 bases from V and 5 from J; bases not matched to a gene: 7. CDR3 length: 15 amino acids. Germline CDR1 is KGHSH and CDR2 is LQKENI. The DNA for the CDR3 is TGTGCCAGCTCACCCAAGACTAGCTTTAACAATGAGCAGTTCTTC. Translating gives CASSPKTSFNNEQFF.

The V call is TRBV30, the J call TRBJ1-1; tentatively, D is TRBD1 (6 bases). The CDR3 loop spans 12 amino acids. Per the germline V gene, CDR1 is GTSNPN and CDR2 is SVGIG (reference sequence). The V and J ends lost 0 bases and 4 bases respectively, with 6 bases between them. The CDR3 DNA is TGTGCCTGGAGTGTACAGGGCACTGAAGCTTTCTTT. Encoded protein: CAWSVQGTEAFF.

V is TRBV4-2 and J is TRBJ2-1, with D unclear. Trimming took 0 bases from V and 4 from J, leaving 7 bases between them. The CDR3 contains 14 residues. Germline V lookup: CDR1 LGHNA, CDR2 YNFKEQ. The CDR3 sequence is CASSQDEQYNEQFF. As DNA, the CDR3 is TGTGCCAGCAGCCAAGATGAACAGTACAATGAGCAGTTCTTC.

CDR3 DNA: TGTGCCAGCAGCATAATAGCGGCCCTATACAATGAGCAGTTCTTC. Protein: CASSIIAALYNEQFF. The chain couples TRBV7-9 to TRBJ2-1, with D tentatively TRBD2 (6 bases). This CDR3 has 15 residues. V was shortened by 5 bases and J by 4 bases, with 15 bases between the two germline ends. Germline lookup yields CDR1 SEHNR and CDR2 FQNEAQ (reference sequence).

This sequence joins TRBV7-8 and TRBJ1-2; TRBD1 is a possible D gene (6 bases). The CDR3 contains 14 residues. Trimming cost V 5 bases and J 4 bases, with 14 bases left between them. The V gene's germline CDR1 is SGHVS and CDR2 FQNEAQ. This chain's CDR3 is CASSRNRDGYGYTF. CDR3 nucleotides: TGTGCCAGCAGCCGGAACAGGGATGGCTATGGCTACACCTTC.

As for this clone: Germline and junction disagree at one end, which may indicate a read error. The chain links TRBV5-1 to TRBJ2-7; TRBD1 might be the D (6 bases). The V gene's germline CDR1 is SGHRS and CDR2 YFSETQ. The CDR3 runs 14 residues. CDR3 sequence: CASSLMGAPYEQYF. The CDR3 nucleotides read TGTGCCAGCAGCTTGATGGGGGCCCCCTACGAGCAGTACTTC. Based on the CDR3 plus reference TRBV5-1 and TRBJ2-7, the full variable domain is KAGVTQTPRYLIKTRGQQVTLSCSPISGHRSVSWYQQTPGQGLQFLFEYFSETQRNKGNFPGRFSGRQFSNSRSEMNVSTLELGDSALYLCASSLMGAPYEQYFGPGTRLTVT.

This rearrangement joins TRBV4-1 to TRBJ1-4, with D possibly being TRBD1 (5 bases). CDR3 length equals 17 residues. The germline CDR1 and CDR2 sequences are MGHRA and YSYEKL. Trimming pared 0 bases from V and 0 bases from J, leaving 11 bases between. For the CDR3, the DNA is TGCGCCAGCAGCCAAGAGGGGGGTCGAGCAACTAATGAAAAACTGTTTTTT. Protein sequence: CASSQEGGRATNEKLFF.

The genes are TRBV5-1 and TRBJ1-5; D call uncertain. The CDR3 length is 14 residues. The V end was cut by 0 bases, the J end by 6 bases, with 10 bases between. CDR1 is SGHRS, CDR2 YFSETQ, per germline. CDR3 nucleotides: TGCGCCAGCAGCTTGGAAGGAGGGATTCAGCCCCAGCATTTT. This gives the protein CASSLEGGIQPQHF.

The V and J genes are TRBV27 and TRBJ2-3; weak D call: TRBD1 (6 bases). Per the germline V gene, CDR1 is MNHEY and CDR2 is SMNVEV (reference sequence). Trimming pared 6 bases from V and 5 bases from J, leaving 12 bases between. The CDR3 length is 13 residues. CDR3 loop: CASRYGQLDTQYF. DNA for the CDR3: TGTGCCAGCAGATATGGACAGTTAGATACGCAGTATTTT.

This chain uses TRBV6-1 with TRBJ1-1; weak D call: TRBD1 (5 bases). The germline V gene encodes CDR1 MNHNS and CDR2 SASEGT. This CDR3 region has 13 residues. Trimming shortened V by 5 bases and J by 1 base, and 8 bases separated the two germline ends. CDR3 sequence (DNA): TGTGCCAGCAGTCATACAGGGAACACTGAAGCTTTCTTT. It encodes CASSHTGNTEAFF.

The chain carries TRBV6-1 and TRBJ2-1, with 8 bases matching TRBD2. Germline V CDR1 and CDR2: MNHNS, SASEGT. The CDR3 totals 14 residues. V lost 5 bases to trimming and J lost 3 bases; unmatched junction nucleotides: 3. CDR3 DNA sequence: TGTGCCAGCAGTACACTAGCGGACTACAATGAGCAGTTCTTC. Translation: CASSTLADYNEQFF.

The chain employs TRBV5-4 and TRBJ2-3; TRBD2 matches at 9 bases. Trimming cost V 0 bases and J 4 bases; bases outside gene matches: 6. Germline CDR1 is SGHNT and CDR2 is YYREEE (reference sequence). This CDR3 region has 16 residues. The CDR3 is CASSLALAGVADTQYF. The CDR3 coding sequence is TGTGCCAGCAGCTTGGCTTTAGCGGGGGTGGCAGATACGCAGTATTTT.

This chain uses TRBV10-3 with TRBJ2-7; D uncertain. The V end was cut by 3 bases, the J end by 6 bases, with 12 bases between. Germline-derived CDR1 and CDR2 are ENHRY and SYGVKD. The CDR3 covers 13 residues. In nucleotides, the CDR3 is TGTGCCATCAGTGAAGAAACAAGGAGCGAGCAGTACTTC. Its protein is CAISEETRSEQYF.

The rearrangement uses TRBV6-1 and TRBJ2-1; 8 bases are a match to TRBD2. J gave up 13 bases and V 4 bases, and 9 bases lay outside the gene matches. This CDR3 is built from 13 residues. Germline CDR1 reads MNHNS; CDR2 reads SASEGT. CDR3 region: CASSVGGGLAQFF. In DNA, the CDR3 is TGTGCCAGCAGTGTGGGCGGGGGGCTGGCACAGTTCTTC.

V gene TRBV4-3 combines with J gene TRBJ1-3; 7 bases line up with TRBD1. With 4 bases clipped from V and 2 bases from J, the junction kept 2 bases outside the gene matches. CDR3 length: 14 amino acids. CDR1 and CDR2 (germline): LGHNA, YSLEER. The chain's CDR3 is CASSPGTAGNTIYF. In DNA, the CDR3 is TGCGCCAGCAGCCCCGGGACAGCTGGAAACACCATATATTTT.

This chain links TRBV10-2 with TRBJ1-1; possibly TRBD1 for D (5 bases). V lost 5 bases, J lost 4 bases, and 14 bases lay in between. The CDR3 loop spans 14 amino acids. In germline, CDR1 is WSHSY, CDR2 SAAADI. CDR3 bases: TGCGCCAGCAGTAGCGCACAGGCAACCACTGAAGCTTTCTTT. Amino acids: CASSSAQATTEAFF.